A selection of T cell receptor beta chains follows, all from one sample in a study of cytomegalovirus exposure and HLA in healthy donors. The method was immunoSEQ multiplex PCR; TCRdb's version includes in-frame clones alone and lacks a portion of them. The sample consists of 120,000 or so clones, more than 60% of them appearing once. Sequencing used PBMCs. The source of these receptors is a man between 25 and 39 years old in good health and CMV-seronegative. Each CDR3 is given with its conserved first and last residue. The D gene is left open where the match is weak.

d_gene: TRBD1
len: 14
j_gene: TRBJ2-5
v_gene: TRBV18
CDR3aa: CASSVDRAEETQYF
CDR3nt: TGTGCCAGCTCAGTAGACAGGGCAGAAGAGACCCAGTACTTC

d_gene: -
len: 15
j_gene: TRBJ1-1
v_gene: TRBV7-9
CDR3aa: CASSHRATAGTEAFF
CDR3nt: TGTGCCAGCAGCCATAGGGCGACAGCTGGGACTGAAGCTTTCTTT

d_gene: -
len: 15
j_gene: TRBJ2-3
v_gene: TRBV5-6
CDR3aa: CASSDLGHGTDTQYF
CDR3nt: TGTGCCAGCAGCGATTTGGGGCACGGCACAGATACGCAGTATTTT

d_gene: TRBD2
len: 16
j_gene: TRBJ2-1
v_gene: TRBV28
CDR3aa: CASRPGVAGADNEQFF
CDR3nt: TGTGCCAGCAGGCCCGGGGTAGCGGGAGCCGATAATGAGCAGTTCTTC

d_gene: -
len: 13
j_gene: TRBJ2-1
v_gene: TRBV6-1
CDR3aa: CASHQGGLDEQFF
CDR3nt: TGTGCCAGTCACCAGGGGGGCCTTGATGAGCAGTTCTTC

d_gene: TRBD1
len: 15
j_gene: TRBJ2-5
v_gene: TRBV28
CDR3aa: CASSLWGQEGGTQYF
CDR3nt: TGTGCCAGCAGTTTATGGGGACAGGAAGGGGGGACCCAGTACTTC

d_gene: TRBD2
len: 16
j_gene: TRBJ2-2
v_gene: TRBV5-4
CDR3aa: CASSLVASGMSEELFF
CDR3nt: TGTGCCAGCAGCTTGGTCGCTAGCGGGATGAGCGAGGAGCTGTTTTTT

d_gene: TRBD1
len: 15
j_gene: TRBJ2-7
v_gene: TRBV6-6
CDR3aa: CASSYTPGGTNEQYF
CDR3nt: TGTGCCAGCAGTTACACGCCAGGGGGAACCAACGAGCAGTACTTC

d_gene: -
len: 15
j_gene: TRBJ2-7
v_gene: TRBV5-4
CDR3aa: CASSSALTDNYEQYF
CDR3nt: TGTGCCAGCAGCTCAGCTTTGACAGATAATTACGAGCAGTACTTC

d_gene: -
len: 17
j_gene: TRBJ1-4
v_gene: TRBV18
CDR3aa: CASSPIQQGSTNEKLFF
CDR3nt: TGTGCCAGCTCACCTATCCAACAGGGATCTACTAATGAAAAACTGTTTTTT

d_gene: TRBD2
len: 16
j_gene: TRBJ2-7
v_gene: TRBV5-1
CDR3aa: CASSTLAGGSSYEQYF
CDR3nt: TGCGCCAGCAGCACCCTAGCGGGGGGGAGCTCCTACGAGCAGTACTTC

d_gene: TRBD2
len: 16
j_gene: TRBJ2-1
v_gene: TRBV27
CDR3aa: CASMRGAGGRINEQFF
CDR3nt: TGTGCCAGCATGCGAGGCGCCGGCGGGAGAATCAATGAGCAGTTCTTC

d_gene: -
len: 12
j_gene: TRBJ2-5
v_gene: TRBV4-2
CDR3aa: CASSPYGETQYF
CDR3nt: TGTGCCAGCAGCCCCTACGGGGAGACCCAGTACTTC

d_gene: -
len: 13
j_gene: TRBJ1-2
v_gene: TRBV6-1
CDR3aa: CASSEGPGYGYTF
CDR3nt: TGTGCCAGCAGTGAAGGCCCAGGCTATGGCTACACCTTC

d_gene: TRBD1
len: 15
j_gene: TRBJ1-1
v_gene: TRBV5-1
CDR3aa: CASSLAGQGHTEAFF
CDR3nt: TGCGCCAGCAGCTTGGCCGGACAGGGCCACACTGAAGCTTTCTTT

d_gene: TRBD1
len: 16
j_gene: TRBJ1-1
v_gene: TRBV7-6
CDR3aa: CASNSARQGGNTEAFF
CDR3nt: TGTGCCAGCAACTCCGCACGACAGGGGGGGAACACTGAAGCTTTCTTT

d_gene: -
len: 14
j_gene: TRBJ1-2
v_gene: TRBV7-2
CDR3aa: CASSSPGPRYGYTF
CDR3nt: TGTGCCAGCAGCTCCCCAGGCCCCAGATATGGCTACACCTTC

d_gene: -
len: 11
j_gene: TRBJ2-4
v_gene: TRBV6-5
CDR3aa: CATNRLNIQYF
CDR3nt: TGTGCCACAAACAGGTTGAACATTCAGTACTTC